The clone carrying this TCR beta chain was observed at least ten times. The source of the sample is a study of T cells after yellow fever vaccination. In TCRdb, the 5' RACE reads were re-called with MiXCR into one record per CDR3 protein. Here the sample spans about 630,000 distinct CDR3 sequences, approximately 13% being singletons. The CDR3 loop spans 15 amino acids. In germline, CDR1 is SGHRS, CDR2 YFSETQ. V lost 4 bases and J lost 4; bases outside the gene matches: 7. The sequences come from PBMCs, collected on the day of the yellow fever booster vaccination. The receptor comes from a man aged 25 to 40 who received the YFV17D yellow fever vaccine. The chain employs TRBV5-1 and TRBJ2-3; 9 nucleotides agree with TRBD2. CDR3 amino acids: CASSVLAGGPDTQYF. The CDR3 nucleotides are TGCGCCAGCAGCGTATTGGCGGGAGGGCCAGATACGCAGTATTTT.